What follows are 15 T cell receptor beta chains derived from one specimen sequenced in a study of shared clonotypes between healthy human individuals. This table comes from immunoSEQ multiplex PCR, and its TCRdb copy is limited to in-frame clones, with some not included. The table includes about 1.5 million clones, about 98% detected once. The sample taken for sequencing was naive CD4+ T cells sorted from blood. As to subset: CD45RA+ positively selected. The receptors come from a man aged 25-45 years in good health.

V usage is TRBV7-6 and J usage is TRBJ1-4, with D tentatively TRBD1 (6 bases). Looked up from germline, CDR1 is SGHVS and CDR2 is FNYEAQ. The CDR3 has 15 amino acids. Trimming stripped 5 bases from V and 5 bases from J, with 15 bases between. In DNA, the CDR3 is TGTGCCAGCAGCGGTCAGGGGAGGGAGAATGAAAAACTGTTTTTT. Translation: CASSGQGRENEKLFF.

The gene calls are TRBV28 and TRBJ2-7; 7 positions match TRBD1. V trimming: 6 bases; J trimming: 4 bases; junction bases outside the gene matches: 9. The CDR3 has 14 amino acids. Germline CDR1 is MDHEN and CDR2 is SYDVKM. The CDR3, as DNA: TGTGCCAGCAGCGAACCGGGACAGAAGTACGAGCAGTACTTC. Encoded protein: CASSEPGQKYEQYF.

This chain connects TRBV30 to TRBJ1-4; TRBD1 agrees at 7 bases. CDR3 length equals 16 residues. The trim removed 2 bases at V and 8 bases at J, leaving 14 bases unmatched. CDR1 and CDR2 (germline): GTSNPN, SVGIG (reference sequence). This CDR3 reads CAWSSTIRDRGEKLFF. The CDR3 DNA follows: TGTGCCTGGAGTTCCACAATCCGGGACAGAGGGGAAAAACTGTTTTTT.

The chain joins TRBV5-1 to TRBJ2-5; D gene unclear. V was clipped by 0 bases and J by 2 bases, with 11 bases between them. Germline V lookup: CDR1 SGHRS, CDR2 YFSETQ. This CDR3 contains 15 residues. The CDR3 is CASSLAELPQETQYF. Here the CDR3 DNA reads TGCGCCAGCAGCTTGGCAGAGCTTCCTCAAGAGACCCAGTACTTC. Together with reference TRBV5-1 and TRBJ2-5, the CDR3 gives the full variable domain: KAGVTQTPRYLIKTRGQQVTLSCSPISGHRSVSWYQQTPGQGLQFLFEYFSETQRNKGNFPGRFSGRQFSNSRSEMNVSTLELGDSALYLCASSLAELPQETQYFGPGTRLLVL.

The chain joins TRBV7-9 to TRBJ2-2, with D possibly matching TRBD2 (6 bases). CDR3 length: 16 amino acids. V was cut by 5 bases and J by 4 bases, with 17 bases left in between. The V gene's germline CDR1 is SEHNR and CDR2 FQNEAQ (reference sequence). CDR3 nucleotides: TGTGCCAGCAGCCAATCTCCTAGCGTTGGCACCGGGGAGCTGTTTTTT. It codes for CASSQSPSVGTGELFF.

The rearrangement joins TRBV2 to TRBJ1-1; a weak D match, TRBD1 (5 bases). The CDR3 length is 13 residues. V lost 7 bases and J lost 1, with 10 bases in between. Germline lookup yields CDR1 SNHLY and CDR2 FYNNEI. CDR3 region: CASIKDKNTEAFF. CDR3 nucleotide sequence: TGTGCCAGCATTAAGGACAAGAACACTGAAGCTTTCTTT.

CDR3 protein: CASSPSGWDNEQFF. The DNA of the CDR3 is TGTGCCAGCTCACCCTCTGGATGGGACAATGAGCAGTTCTTC. The chain uses TRBV18 and TRBJ2-1; no definite D call. Trimming removed 3 bases from V and 5 bases from J, with 11 bases in between. The germline gives CDR1 KGHSH, CDR2 LQKENI. The CDR3 totals 14 residues.

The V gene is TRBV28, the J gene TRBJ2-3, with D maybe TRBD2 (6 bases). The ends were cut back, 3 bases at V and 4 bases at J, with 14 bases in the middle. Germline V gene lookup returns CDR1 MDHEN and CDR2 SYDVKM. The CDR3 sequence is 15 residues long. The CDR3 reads CASSFGGGGADTQYF. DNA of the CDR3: TGTGCCAGCAGTTTCGGTGGCGGCGGGGCAGATACGCAGTATTTT.

CDR3 DNA: TGCGCCAGCAGCGCAGGGGACAGCTTAATGAACACTGAAGCTTTCTTT. Protein sequence: CASSAGDSLMNTEAFF. The chain links TRBV5-1 to TRBJ1-1, with TRBD1 matching over 7 bases. Unmatched junction bases numbered 9, after V lost 4 bases and J lost 0 bases. Germline CDR1 is SGHRS and CDR2 is YFSETQ. This CDR3 spans 16 amino acids.

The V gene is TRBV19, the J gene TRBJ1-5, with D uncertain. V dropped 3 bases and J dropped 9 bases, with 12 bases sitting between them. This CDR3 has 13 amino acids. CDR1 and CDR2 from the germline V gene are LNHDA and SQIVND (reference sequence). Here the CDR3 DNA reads TGTGCCAGTAGTATTTCGGGCCCACGGCCCCAGCATTTT. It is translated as CASSISGPRPQHF.

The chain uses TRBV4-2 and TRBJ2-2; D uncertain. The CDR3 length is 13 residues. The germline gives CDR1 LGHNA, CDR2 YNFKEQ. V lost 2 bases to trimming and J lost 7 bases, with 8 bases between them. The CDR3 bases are TGTGCCAGCAGCCAACGGTATGGCGGGGAGCTGTTTTTT. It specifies CASSQRYGGELFF.

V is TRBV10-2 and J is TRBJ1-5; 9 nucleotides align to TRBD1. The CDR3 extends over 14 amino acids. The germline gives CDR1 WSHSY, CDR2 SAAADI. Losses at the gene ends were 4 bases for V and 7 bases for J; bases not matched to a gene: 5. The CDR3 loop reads CASSAATGGQPQHF. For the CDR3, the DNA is TGCGCCAGCAGTGCGGCGACAGGGGGACAGCCCCAGCATTTT.

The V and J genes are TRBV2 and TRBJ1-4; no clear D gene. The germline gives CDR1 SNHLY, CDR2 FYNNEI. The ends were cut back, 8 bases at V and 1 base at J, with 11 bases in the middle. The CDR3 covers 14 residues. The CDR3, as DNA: TGTGCCAGCGGCGGGCAGAAAACTAATGAAAAACTGTTTTTT. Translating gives CASGGQKTNEKLFF. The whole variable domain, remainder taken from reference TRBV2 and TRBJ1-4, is EPEVTQTPSHQVTQMGQEVILRCVPISNHLYFYWYRQILGQKVEFLVSFYNNEISEKSEIFDDQFSVERPDGSNFTLKIRSTKLEDSAMYFCASGGQKTNEKLFFGSGTQLSVL.

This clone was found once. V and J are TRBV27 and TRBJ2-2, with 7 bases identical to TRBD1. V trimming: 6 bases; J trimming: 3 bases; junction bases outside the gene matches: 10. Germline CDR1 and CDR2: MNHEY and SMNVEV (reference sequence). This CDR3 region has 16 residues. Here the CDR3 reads CASRSTGSLYTGELFF. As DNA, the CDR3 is TGTGCCAGCAGGTCGACAGGGTCCCTATACACCGGGGAGCTGTTTTTT.

CDR3 sequence (DNA): TGCGCCAGCAGCTTGGACTGGACCGGGGAGCTGTTTTTT. Its translation: CASSLDWTGELFF. This sequence joins TRBV5-1 and TRBJ2-2; D uncertain. V shed 0 bases and J shed 5 bases, with 5 bases lying between them. The germline V gene has CDR1 SGHRS and CDR2 YFSETQ. This CDR3 contains 13 residues.